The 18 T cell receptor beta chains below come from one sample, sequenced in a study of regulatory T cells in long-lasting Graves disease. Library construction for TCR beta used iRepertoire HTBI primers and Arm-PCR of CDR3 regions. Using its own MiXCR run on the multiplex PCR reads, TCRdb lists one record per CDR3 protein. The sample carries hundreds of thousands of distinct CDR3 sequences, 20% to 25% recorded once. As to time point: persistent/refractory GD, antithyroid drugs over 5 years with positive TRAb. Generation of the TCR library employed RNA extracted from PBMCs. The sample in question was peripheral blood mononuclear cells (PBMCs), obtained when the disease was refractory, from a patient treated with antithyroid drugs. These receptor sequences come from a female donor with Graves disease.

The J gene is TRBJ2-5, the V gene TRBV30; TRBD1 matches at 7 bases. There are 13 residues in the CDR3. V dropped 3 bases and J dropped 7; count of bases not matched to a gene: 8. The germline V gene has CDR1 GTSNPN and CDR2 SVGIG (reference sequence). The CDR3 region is CAWSKGGGGTQYF. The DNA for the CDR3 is TGTGCCTGGAGCAAAGGGGGCGGCGGGACCCAGTACTTC.

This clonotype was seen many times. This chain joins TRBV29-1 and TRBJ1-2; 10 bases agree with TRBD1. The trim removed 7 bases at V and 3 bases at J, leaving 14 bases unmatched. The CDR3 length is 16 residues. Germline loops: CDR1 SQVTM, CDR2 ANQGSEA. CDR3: CSAAGKDRGRHYGYTF. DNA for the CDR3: TGCAGCGCTGCGGGCAAAGACAGGGGGCGTCACTATGGCTACACCTTC.

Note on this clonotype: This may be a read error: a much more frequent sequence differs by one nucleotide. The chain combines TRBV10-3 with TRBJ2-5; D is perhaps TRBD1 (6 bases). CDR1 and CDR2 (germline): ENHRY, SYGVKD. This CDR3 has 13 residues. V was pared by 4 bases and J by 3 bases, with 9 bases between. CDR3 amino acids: CAISGHREETQYF. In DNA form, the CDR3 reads TGTGCCATCAGTGGACACAGGGAAGAGACCCAGTACTTC.

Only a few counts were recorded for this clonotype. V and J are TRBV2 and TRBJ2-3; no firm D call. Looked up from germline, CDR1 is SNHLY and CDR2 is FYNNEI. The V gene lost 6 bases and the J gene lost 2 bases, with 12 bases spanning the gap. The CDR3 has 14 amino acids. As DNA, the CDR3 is TGTGCCAGCAGATTCAACAGATACACAGATACGCAGTATTTT. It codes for CASRFNRYTDTQYF.

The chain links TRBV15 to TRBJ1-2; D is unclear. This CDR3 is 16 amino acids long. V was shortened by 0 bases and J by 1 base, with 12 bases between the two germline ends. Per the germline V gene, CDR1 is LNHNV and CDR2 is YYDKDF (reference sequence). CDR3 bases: TGTGCCACCAGCAGAGAAGGAGGGAATTTTAACTATGGCTACACCTTC. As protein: CATSREGGNFNYGYTF. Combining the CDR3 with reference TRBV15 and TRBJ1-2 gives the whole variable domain DAMVIQNPRYQVTQFGKPVTLSCSQTLNHNVMYWYQQKSSQAPKLLFHYYDKDFNNEADTPDNFQSRRPNTSFCFLDIRSPGLGDTAMYLCATSREGGNFNYGYTFGSGTRLTVV.

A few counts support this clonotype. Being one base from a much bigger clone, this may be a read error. CDR3 in DNA: TGTGCCACCAGTGATCCACGGACAGGGAAGGAGACCCAGTACTTC. It encodes CATSDPRTGKETQYF. The chain has TRBV24-1 and TRBJ2-5, with 8 bases that match TRBD1. The CDR3 covers 15 residues. V was pared by 3 bases and J by 5 bases, with 7 bases of the junction left unmatched. Germline V gene sequence: CDR1 KGHDR, CDR2 SFDVKD.

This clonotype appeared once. CDR3 protein: CASSSSRQGRNQPQHF. The CDR3 DNA reads TGTGCCAGCAGCAGCTCCAGACAGGGACGCAATCAGCCCCAGCATTTT. The J gene is TRBJ1-5, the V gene TRBV7-9; 7 bases map to TRBD1. The length of the CDR3 is 16 residues. With V trimmed by 5 bases and J by 2 bases, 9 bases remained unmatched. The V gene's germline CDR1 is SEHNR and CDR2 FQNEAQ (reference sequence).

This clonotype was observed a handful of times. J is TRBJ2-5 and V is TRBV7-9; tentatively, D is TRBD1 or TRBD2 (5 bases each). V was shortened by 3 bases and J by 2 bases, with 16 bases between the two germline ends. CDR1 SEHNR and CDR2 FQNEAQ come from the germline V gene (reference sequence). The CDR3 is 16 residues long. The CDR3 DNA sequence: TGTGCCAGCAGCTTGCCCCCGGGGCACGAACAAGAGACCCAGTACTTC. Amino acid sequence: CASSLPPGHEQETQYF.

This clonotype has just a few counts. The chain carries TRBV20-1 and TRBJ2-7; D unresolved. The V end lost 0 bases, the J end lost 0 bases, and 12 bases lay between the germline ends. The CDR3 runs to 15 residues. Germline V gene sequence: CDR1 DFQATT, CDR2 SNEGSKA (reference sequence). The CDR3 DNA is TGCAGTGCTAGAGATCCCACAAGAAGCTCCTACGAGCAGTACTTC. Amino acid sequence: CSARDPTRSSYEQYF.

The CDR3 nucleotides are TGTGCCAGCAGTTTCTGGGACGGGGACAATTCACCCCTCCACTTT. Its translation is CASSFWDGDNSPLHF. The chain has TRBV27 and TRBJ1-6; D possibly corresponds to TRBD1 (5 bases). The germline V gene encodes CDR1 MNHEY and CDR2 SMNVEV (reference sequence). This CDR3 is 15 amino acids long. With 3 bases removed from V and 7 bases from J, the gap between germline ends came to 13 bases.

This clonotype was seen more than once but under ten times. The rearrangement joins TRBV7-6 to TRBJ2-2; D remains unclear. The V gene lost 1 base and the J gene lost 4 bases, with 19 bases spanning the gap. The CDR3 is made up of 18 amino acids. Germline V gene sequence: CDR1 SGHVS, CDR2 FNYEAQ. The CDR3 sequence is CASSLVAGTPSSTGELFF. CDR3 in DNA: TGTGCCAGCAGCTTAGTAGCAGGCACTCCCTCGAGCACCGGGGAGCTGTTTTTT.

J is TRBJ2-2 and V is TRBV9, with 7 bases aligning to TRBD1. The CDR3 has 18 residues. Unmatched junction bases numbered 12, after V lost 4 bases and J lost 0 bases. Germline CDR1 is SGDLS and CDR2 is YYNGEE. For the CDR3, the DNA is TGTGCCAGCAGCCCGACAGGGTCCTCAGAGCCGAACACCGGGGAGCTGTTTTTT. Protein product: CASSPTGSSEPNTGELFF.

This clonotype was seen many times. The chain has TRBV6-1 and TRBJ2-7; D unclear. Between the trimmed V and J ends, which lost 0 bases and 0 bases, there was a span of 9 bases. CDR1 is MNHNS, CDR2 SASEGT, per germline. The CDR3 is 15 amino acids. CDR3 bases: TGTGCCAGCAGTGAAGCCGGGCAGAGCTCCTACGAGCAGTACTTC. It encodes CASSEAGQSSYEQYF.

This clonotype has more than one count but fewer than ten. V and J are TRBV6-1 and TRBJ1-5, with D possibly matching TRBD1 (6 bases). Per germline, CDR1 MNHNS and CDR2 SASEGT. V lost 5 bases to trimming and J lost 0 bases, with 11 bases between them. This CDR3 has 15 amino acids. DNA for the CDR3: TGTGCCAGCAGTACAGGGCTTTATAGCAATCAGCCCCAGCATTTT. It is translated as CASSTGLYSNQPQHF.

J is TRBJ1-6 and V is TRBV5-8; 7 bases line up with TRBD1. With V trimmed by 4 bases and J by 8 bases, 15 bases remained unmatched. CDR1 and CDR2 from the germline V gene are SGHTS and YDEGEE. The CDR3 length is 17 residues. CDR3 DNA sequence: TGTGCCAGCAGCCTGGCCCCGGGACAGCTTGTTGATTCACCCCTCCACTTT. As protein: CASSLAPGQLVDSPLHF.

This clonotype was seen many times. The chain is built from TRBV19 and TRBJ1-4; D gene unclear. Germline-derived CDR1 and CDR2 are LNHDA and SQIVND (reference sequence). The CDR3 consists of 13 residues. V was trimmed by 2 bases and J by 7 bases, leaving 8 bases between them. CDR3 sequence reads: CASSIPSGEKLFF. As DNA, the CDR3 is TGTGCCAGTAGTATACCCAGCGGTGAAAAACTGTTTTTT. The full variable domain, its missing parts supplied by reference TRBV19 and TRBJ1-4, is DGGITQSPKYLFRKEGQNVTLSCEQNLNHDAMYWYRQDPGQGLRLIYYSQIVNDFQKGDIAEGYSVSREKKESFPLTVTSAQKNPTAFYLCASSIPSGEKLFFGSGTQLSVL.

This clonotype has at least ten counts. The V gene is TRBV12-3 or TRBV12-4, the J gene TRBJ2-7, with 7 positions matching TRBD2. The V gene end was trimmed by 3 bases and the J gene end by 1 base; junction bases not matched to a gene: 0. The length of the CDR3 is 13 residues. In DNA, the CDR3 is TGTGCCAGCAGTTTCGGGGGGTCCTACGAGCAGTACTTC. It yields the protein CASSFGGSYEQYF.

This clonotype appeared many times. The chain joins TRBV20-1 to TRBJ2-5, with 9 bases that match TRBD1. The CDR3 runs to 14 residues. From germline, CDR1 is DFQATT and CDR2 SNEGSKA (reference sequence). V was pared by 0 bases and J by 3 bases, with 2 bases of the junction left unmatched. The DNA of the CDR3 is TGCAGTGCTAGAGATCGGACAGGGGAAGAGACCCAGTACTTC. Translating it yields CSARDRTGEETQYF.